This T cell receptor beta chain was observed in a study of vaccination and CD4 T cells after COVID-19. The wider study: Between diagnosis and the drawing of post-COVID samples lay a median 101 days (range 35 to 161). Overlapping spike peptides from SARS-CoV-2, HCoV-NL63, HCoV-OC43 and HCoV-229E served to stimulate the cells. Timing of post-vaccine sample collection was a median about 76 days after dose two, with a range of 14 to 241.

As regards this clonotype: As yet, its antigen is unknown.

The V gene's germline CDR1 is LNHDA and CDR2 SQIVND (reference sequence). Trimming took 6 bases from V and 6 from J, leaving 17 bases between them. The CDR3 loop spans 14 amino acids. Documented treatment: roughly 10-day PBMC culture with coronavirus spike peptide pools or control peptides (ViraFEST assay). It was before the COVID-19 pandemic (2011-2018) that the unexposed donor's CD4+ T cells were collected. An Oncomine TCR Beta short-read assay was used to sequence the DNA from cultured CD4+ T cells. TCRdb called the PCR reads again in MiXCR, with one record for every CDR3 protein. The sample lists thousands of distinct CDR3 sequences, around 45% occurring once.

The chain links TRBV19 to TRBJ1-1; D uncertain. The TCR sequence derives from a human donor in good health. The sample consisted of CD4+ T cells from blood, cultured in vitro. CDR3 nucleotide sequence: TGTGCCAGTAGCCCCTTTCGGACTGACTCTGAAGCTTTCTTT. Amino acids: CASSPFRTDSEAFF.